These 23 T cell receptor beta chains were sequenced from one sample in a study of T cell changes during pregnancy in multiple sclerosis. Profiled with immunoSEQ multiplex PCR; TCRdb holds only in-frame clones, not every one. The sample lists over 20,000 clones; under 90% were seen once. The material was CD8+ T cells from peripheral blood mononuclear cells, obtained before pregnancy. The origin of the receptors is a female donor with multiple sclerosis, enrolled in a pregnancy study.

This chain uses TRBV28 with TRBJ2-7, with 12 positions matching TRBD1. The CDR3 extends over 19 amino acids. Germline-derived CDR1 and CDR2 are MDHEN and SYDVKM. Trimming removed 4 bases from V and 2 bases from J; junction bases left unmatched: 15. CDR3 DNA sequence: TGTGCCAGCAGTTCACGTAAGGGACAGGGGGCTTTTTTGACCTACGAGCAGTACTTC. Residues: CASSSRKGQGAFLTYEQYF.

This clone has a handful of counts. The CDR3 sequence: CASSDWHQPQHF. The CDR3 bases are TGTGCCAGCAGTGATTGGCACCAGCCCCAGCATTTT. The genes are TRBV6-1 and TRBJ1-5; D gene unclear. CDR1 and CDR2 from the germline V gene are MNHNS and SASEGT. The CDR3 is made up of 12 amino acids. Trimming took 3 bases from V and 7 from J, leaving 7 bases between them.

The rearrangement uses TRBV6-1 and TRBJ2-3, with a possible D match to TRBD2 (6 bases). The CDR3 is 15 amino acids. With 3 bases removed from V and 0 bases from J, the gap between germline ends came to 10 bases. CDR1 is MNHNS, CDR2 SASEGT, per germline. The CDR3 bases are TGTGCCAGCAGTGATGCGGCGGGGAGCACAGATACGCAGTATTTT. This codes for CASSDAAGSTDTQYF.

The rearrangement joins TRBV7-6 to TRBJ2-7, with 8 positions matching TRBD1. Germline trimming cut 5 bases from V and 1 base from J; bases unmatched to any gene: 10. CDR3 length: 16 residues. In germline, CDR1 is SGHVS, CDR2 FNYEAQ. The CDR3 nucleotides are TGTGCCAGCAGCCTGTCCAGCCGGGACAGGTCCTACGAGCAGTACTTC. Protein: CASSLSSRDRSYEQYF.

The chain joins TRBV21-1 to TRBJ1-5. TRBV21-1 constitutes a pseudogene. This CDR3 comprises 15 residues. The CDR3 is CASSRGGGANQPQHF. The CDR3 DNA follows: TGTGCCAGCAGTAGGGGAGGGGGGGCCAATCAGCCCCAGCATTTT.

This rearrangement joins TRBV5-5 to TRBJ1-2, with D tentatively TRBD1 (5 bases). Looked up from germline, CDR1 is SGHKS and CDR2 is YYEKEE (reference sequence). Trimming stripped 0 bases from V and 8 bases from J, with 8 bases between. The CDR3 totals 12 residues. The CDR3 loop is CASSLAGFGYTF. The CDR3 coding sequence is TGTGCCAGCAGCTTGGCAGGGTTCGGCTACACCTTC.

Remarks on this clone: One end of the junction is discordant with germline, which a read error may explain. The chain links TRBV7-2 to TRBJ2-3; D possibly corresponds to TRBD2 (5 bases). The CDR3 loop spans 11 amino acids. Germline values: CDR1 SGHTA, CDR2 FQGNSA. This chain's CDR3 is CASSLAGGRNF. CDR3 sequence (DNA): TGTGCCAGCAGCTTAGCAGGAGGCCGTAATTTT. Complete variable domain (other parts from reference TRBV7-2 and TRBJ2-3): GAGVSQSPSNKVTEKGKDVELRCDPISGHTALYWYRQSLGQGLEFLIYFQGNSAPDKSGLPSDRFSAERTGGSVSTLTIQRTQQEDSAVYLCASSLAGGRNFGPGTRLTVL.

This chain connects TRBV29-1 to TRBJ2-5; 8 nucleotides line up with TRBD1. Germline-derived CDR1 and CDR2 are SQVTM and ANQGSEA. Germline trimming cut 6 bases from V and 4 bases from J; bases unmatched to any gene: 7. The CDR3 totals 13 residues. This CDR3 is CSVKSDRGETQYF. CDR3 coding DNA: TGCAGCGTAAAATCCGACAGGGGAGAGACCCAGTACTTC.

About this clone itself: The junction departs from the called germline gene at one end, perhaps through a read error. In DNA, the CDR3 is TGTGCCAGCAGTCCCCGGACTAGCGACGGAAGCTCCTACGAGCAGCACTTC. Translating it yields CASSPRTSDGSSYEQHF. The V and J genes are TRBV27 and TRBJ2-7, with 9 nucleotides matching TRBD2. This CDR3 region has 17 residues. CDR1 is MNHEY, CDR2 SMNVEV, per germline (reference sequence).

The V call is TRBV5-3, the J call TRBJ1-5; D is unclear. TRBV5-3 is identified as an open reading frame with a role that is uncertain. V was pared by 5 bases and J by 1 base, with 16 bases between. This CDR3 spans 16 amino acids. CDR3 region: CARSFGRGASNQPQHF. The CDR3 DNA follows: TGTGCCAGAAGTTTTGGTCGGGGTGCGAGCAATCAGCCCCAGCATTTT.

Only one count was recorded for this clone. J is TRBJ2-7 and V is TRBV15, with D maybe TRBD1 (6 bases). This CDR3 comprises 14 residues. With 5 bases removed from V and 7 bases from J, the gap between germline ends came to 18 bases. CDR1 and CDR2 (germline): LNHNV, YYDKDF (reference sequence). CDR3 loop: CATSYRRTVGEQYF. For the CDR3, the DNA is TGTGCCACCAGCTACAGGCGGACAGTCGGGGAGCAGTACTTC.

The rearrangement uses TRBV4-1 and TRBJ1-1, with D perhaps matching TRBD1 (6 bases). Deletions cut 7 bases from V and 4 bases from J, with 16 bases between. Looked up from germline, CDR1 is MGHRA and CDR2 is YSYEKL. The CDR3 totals 14 residues. In DNA form, the CDR3 reads TGCGCCAGCACCCCAGGGGCAGCGCCCACTGAAGCTTTCTTT. Translated: CASTPGAAPTEAFF.

CDR3 protein: CAWSVRRGLETEAFF. DNA for the CDR3: TGTGCCTGGAGTGTACGGAGAGGGCTGGAAACTGAAGCTTTCTTT. The chain links TRBV30 to TRBJ1-1; D remains ambiguous. With 0 bases removed from V and 5 bases from J, the gap between germline ends came to 16 bases. The CDR3 is 15 residues long. The V gene's germline CDR1 is GTSNPN and CDR2 SVGIG (reference sequence).

The V and J genes are TRBV5-6 and TRBJ1-1, with 10 bases that match TRBD1. The CDR3 covers 14 residues. Looked up from germline, CDR1 is SGHDT and CDR2 is YYEEEE. Unmatched junction bases numbered 7, after V lost 4 bases and J lost 7 bases. CDR3 nucleotide sequence: TGTGCCAGCAGCCCCGGGACAGGGGTCGTTGAAGCTTTCTTT. This sequence encodes CASSPGTGVVEAFF.

The chain is built from TRBV4-3 and TRBJ1-1; 8 nucleotides match TRBD1. V was pared by 2 bases and J by 4 bases, with 6 bases of the junction left unmatched. CDR1 and CDR2 from the germline V gene are LGHNA and YSLEER. CDR3 length: 15 amino acids. The DNA of the CDR3 is TGCGCCAGCAGCCAATATATCGACAGGGGCACTGAAGCTTTCTTT. The encoded protein is CASSQYIDRGTEAFF.

V is TRBV2 and J is TRBJ1-5; no definite D call. The germline V gene has CDR1 SNHLY and CDR2 FYNNEI. Trimming removed 4 bases at V and 0 bases at J, with 22 bases between. The CDR3 contains 19 residues. The DNA of the CDR3 is TGTGCCAGCAGTGTAGACAAAGCCCGAGACCTAAATAGCAATCAGCCCCAGCATTTT. Translation: CASSVDKARDLNSNQPQHF.

The chain couples TRBV5-1 to TRBJ2-6; D remains unclear. The CDR3 is 16 residues long. In germline, CDR1 is SGHRS, CDR2 YFSETQ. Trimming took off 4 bases at V and 4 bases at J, with 15 bases between the two ends. As DNA, the CDR3 is TGCGCCAGCAGCCCATCTCGGCCGCGGGGGGCCAACGTCCTGACTTTC. This codes for CASSPSRPRGANVLTF.

The rearrangement links TRBV6-5 to TRBJ1-5; TRBD1 matches at 7 bases. V trimming: 6 bases; J trimming: 9 bases; junction bases outside the gene matches: 11. Per the germline V gene, CDR1 is MNHEY and CDR2 is SVGAGI. This CDR3 is 14 amino acids long. The CDR3 reads CASRPTGPGGPQHF. Here the CDR3 DNA reads TGTGCCAGCAGGCCGACAGGGCCCGGGGGGCCCCAGCATTTT.

As regards this clone: Other DNA sequences in the sample encode the same CDR3. The V and J genes are TRBV4-1 and TRBJ1-2; D is ambiguous. Trimming shortened V by 8 bases and J by 1 base, and 11 bases separated the two germline ends. Germline-derived CDR1 and CDR2 are MGHRA and YSYEKL. The CDR3 is 13 amino acids. The CDR3 bases are TGCGCCAGCTCTCCCGGACTTAACTATGGCTACACCTTC. Its protein product is CASSPGLNYGYTF.

This chain links TRBV27 with TRBJ2-1; D not certain. V was trimmed by 2 bases and J by 2 bases, leaving 4 bases between them. CDR1 and CDR2 (germline): MNHEY, SMNVEV (reference sequence). The CDR3 consists of 13 residues. CDR3 sequence reads: CASSLRAYNEQFF. The CDR3 DNA follows: TGTGCCAGCAGTTTACGGGCCTACAATGAGCAGTTCTTC.

This chain connects TRBV5-1 to TRBJ2-7; 10 bases are shared with TRBD1. CDR1 SGHRS and CDR2 YFSETQ come from the germline V gene. V was pared by 6 bases and J by 5 bases, with 8 bases of the junction left unmatched. The CDR3 is 14 residues long. DNA for the CDR3: TGCGCCAGCACCCAATCCGGGACAGGGGACGAGCAGTACTTC. Protein: CASTQSGTGDEQYF. The variable domain in full, completed from reference TRBV5-1 and TRBJ2-7, reads KAGVTQTPRYLIKTRGQQVTLSCSPISGHRSVSWYQQTPGQGLQFLFEYFSETQRNKGNFPGRFSGRQFSNSRSEMNVSTLELGDSALYLCASTQSGTGDEQYFGPGTRLTVT.

This chain links TRBV19 with TRBJ1-4; D might be TRBD1 (6 bases). The germline gives CDR1 LNHDA, CDR2 SQIVND (reference sequence). The CDR3 length is 15 residues. Trimming shortened V by 3 bases and J by 5 bases, and 13 bases separated the two germline ends. CDR3 residues: CASSMGGAENEKLFF. The CDR3 DNA reads TGTGCCAGTAGTATGGGGGGGGCAGAGAATGAAAAACTGTTTTTT.

This chain connects TRBV11-2 to TRBJ2-5, with a weak D call TRBD1 (6 bases). CDR1 is SGHAT and CDR2 is FQNNGV in the germline V gene. The CDR3 length is 12 residues. Trimming removed 5 bases from V and 5 bases from J, with 9 bases in between. The DNA for the CDR3 is TGTGCCAGCAGCCACAGGGATGAGACCCAGTACTTC. Translated, it gives CASSHRDETQYF.